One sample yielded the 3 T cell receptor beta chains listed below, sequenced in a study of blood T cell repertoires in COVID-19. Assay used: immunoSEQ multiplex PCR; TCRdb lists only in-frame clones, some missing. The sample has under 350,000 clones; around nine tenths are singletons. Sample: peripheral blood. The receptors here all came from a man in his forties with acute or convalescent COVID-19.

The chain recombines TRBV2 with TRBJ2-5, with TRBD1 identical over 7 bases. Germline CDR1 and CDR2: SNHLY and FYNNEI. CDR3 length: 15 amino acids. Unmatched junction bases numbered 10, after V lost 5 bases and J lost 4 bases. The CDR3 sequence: CASSLYRGRGETQYF. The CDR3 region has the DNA TGTGCCAGCAGTCTTTACAGGGGAAGGGGAGAGACCCAGTACTTC.

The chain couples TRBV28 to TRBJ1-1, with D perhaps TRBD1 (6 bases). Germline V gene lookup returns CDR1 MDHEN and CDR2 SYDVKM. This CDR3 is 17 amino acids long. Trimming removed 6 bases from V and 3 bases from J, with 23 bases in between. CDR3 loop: CASSLGSLGGRHTEAFF. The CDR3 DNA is TGTGCCAGCAGCCTAGGTTCTCTAGGGGGACGACACACTGAAGCTTTCTTT.

The CDR3 region is CATSDSGTRYYEQYF. CDR3 sequence (DNA): TGTGCCACCAGTGACTCCGGGACTAGGTACTACGAGCAGTACTTC. The chain is built from TRBV24-1 and TRBJ2-7; 8 nucleotides agree with TRBD2. Germline CDR1 and CDR2: KGHDR and SFDVKD. After removal of 4 bases from V and 3 bases from J, the junction contained 7 bases not matched to a gene. This CDR3 region has 15 residues.